Each of the 25 T cell receptor beta chains below was sequenced from the same sample in a study of cytotoxic CD8 clonotypes in ibrutinib-treated CLL. Produced via immunoSEQ multiplex PCR; TCRdb's table is partial and in-frame only. The table records 270,000 or so clones, around 77% of them present only once. Sequencing used PBMCs, obtained at disease progression, from a patient treated with ibrutinib. The source of these receptors is a human donor with chronic lymphocytic leukemia.

The rearrangement links TRBV4-1 to TRBJ1-2, with 9 nucleotides matching TRBD1. This CDR3 region has 19 residues. Germline CDR1 MGHRA, CDR2 YSYEKL. With 0 bases clipped from V and 8 bases from J, the junction kept 19 bases outside the gene matches. The CDR3 DNA follows: TGCGCCAGCAGCCAAGATCTTCTTATAGTGGGGACAGGGTTTCGAGGCTACACCTTC. Translation gives CASSQDLLIVGTGFRGYTF.

The chain is built from TRBV9 and TRBJ1-1, with D uncertain. This CDR3 is built from 10 residues. V dropped 4 bases and J dropped 12 bases, with 10 bases sitting between them. Per the germline V gene, CDR1 is SGDLS and CDR2 is YYNGEE. For the CDR3, the DNA is TGTGCCAGCAGCCCCAGTCCGACTTTCTTT. Translated: CASSPSPTFF.

The genes are TRBV6-5 and TRBJ1-1; D remains unclear. The CDR3 is 14 residues long. The V end was cut by 6 bases, the J end by 1 base, with 12 bases between. The V gene's germline CDR1 is MNHEY and CDR2 SVGAGI. DNA of the CDR3: TGTGCCAGCAGCCCCGTACAGCCGAACACTGAAGCTTTCTTT. It specifies CASSPVQPNTEAFF.

The chain combines TRBV27 with TRBJ1-5, with D unresolved. The V end lost 5 bases, the J end lost 6 bases, and 17 bases lay between the germline ends. The CDR3 is made up of 15 amino acids. Germline CDR1 MNHEY, CDR2 SMNVEV (reference sequence). DNA of the CDR3: TGTGCCAGCAGTCCGCACGGAGGGCTAGGTCAGCCCCAGCATTTT. Encoded protein: CASSPHGGLGQPQHF.

CDR3 coding DNA: TGTGCCAGCAGGTTTGCGGGAGGGGGGGAGACCCAGTACTTC. Its translation is CASRFAGGGETQYF. The chain links TRBV2 to TRBJ2-5; 9 bases align to TRBD2. V shed 6 bases, J shed 5 bases, and the junction held 7 bases outside the gene matches. In germline, CDR1 is SNHLY, CDR2 FYNNEI. The CDR3 is made up of 14 amino acids.

The gene calls are TRBV11-2 and TRBJ1-2; perhaps TRBD1 as D (5 bases). Germline CDR1 is SGHAT and CDR2 is FQNNGV. Trimming removed 1 base from V and 4 bases from J, with 13 bases in between. The CDR3 is 15 residues long. The CDR3: CASSLGFQGSYGYTF. In nucleotides, the CDR3 is TGTGCCAGCAGCTTAGGTTTCCAGGGTAGCTATGGCTACACCTTC.

This clone was observed a single time. The genes are TRBV19 and TRBJ1-2; D gene uncertain. V lost 7 bases and J lost 0, with 9 bases in between. The V gene's germline CDR1 is LNHDA and CDR2 SQIVND (reference sequence). The CDR3 contains 13 residues. CDR3 DNA sequence: TGTGCCAGTACCGGGGTAACTAACTATGGCTACACCTTC. Its translation is CASTGVTNYGYTF.

The V gene is TRBV7-9, the J gene TRBJ2-7, with a possible D match to TRBD2 (5 bases). Germline V lookup: CDR1 SEHNR, CDR2 FQNEAQ (reference sequence). V lost 8 bases and J 3 bases, leaving 14 bases between the germline ends. CDR3 length equals 13 residues. CDR3 coding DNA: TGTGCCAGCTCAACGGGGATGGTCTACGAGCAGTACTTC. It encodes CASSTGMVYEQYF.

This chain joins TRBV18 and TRBJ2-7, with TRBD1 as a possible D gene (5 bases). CDR3 length: 15 residues. Germline V gives CDR1 KGHSH, CDR2 LQKENI. The V and J ends lost 5 bases and 0 bases respectively, with 14 bases between them. This CDR3 is CASSSGYIGSYEQYF. CDR3 nucleotides: TGTGCCAGCTCATCAGGGTACATCGGCTCCTACGAGCAGTACTTC.

The V call is TRBV6-5, the J call TRBJ2-1; possible D gene TRBD2, 5 bases. The CDR3 is 13 amino acids. Germline V CDR1 and CDR2: MNHEY, SVGAGI. Trimming shortened V by 8 bases and J by 10 bases, and 18 bases separated the two germline ends. The CDR3 loop reads CASGMVNGVEQFF. The CDR3 coding sequence is TGTGCCAGCGGGATGGTTAACGGGGTGGAGCAGTTCTTC.

The CDR3 sequence: CASSSDMVNYGYTF. The CDR3 DNA reads as TGTGCCAGCAGCTCGGACATGGTTAACTATGGCTACACCTTC. V is TRBV11-2 and J is TRBJ1-2, with D perhaps TRBD1 (5 bases). CDR1 and CDR2 (germline): SGHAT, FQNNGV. CDR3 length: 14 amino acids. Trimming took 4 bases from V and 1 from J, leaving 10 bases between them. Together with reference TRBV11-2 and TRBJ1-2, the CDR3 gives the full variable domain: EAGVAQSPRYKIIEKRQSVAFWCNPISGHATLYWYQQILGQGPKLLIQFQNNGVVDDSQLPKDRFSAERLKGVDSTLKIQPAKLEDSAVYLCASSSDMVNYGYTFGSGTRLTVV.

V gene TRBV29-1 combines with J gene TRBJ2-2; D is perhaps TRBD1 (5 bases). The ends were cut back, 5 bases at V and 6 bases at J, with 16 bases in the middle. The CDR3 sequence is 14 residues long. Germline assignment: CDR1 SQVTM and CDR2 ANQGSEA. The CDR3 here is CSVMVRVPAGELFF. CDR3 bases: TGCAGCGTTATGGTCAGGGTTCCGGCCGGGGAGCTGTTTTTT.

The chain joins TRBV29-1 to TRBJ2-2; D ambiguous. The germline CDR1 and CDR2 sequences are SQVTM and ANQGSEA. Trimming took 6 bases from V and 6 from J, leaving 17 bases between them. CDR3 length: 14 residues. CDR3 DNA sequence: TGCAGCGTCCGGACCGGTTTTGGGCCCGGGGAGCTGTTTTTT. Protein sequence: CSVRTGFGPGELFF.

This clone was detected a few times. The chain's CDR3 is CASSEWEGSEKLFF. The DNA of the CDR3 is TGTGCCAGCAGTGAATGGGAAGGGAGCGAAAAACTGTTTTTT. V is TRBV2 and J is TRBJ1-4, with D hard to call. The V end lost 2 bases, the J end lost 8 bases, and 12 bases lay between the germline ends. Germline V gene sequence: CDR1 SNHLY, CDR2 FYNNEI. The CDR3 consists of 14 residues. Based on the CDR3 plus reference TRBV2 and TRBJ1-4, the full variable domain is EPEVTQTPSHQVTQMGQEVILRCVPISNHLYFYWYRQILGQKVEFLVSFYNNEISEKSEIFDDQFSVERPDGSNFTLKIRSTKLEDSAMYFCASSEWEGSEKLFFGSGTQLSVL.

This rearrangement joins TRBV7-6 to TRBJ2-1; TRBD1 matches at 8 bases. The germline CDR1 and CDR2 sequences are SGHVS and FNYEAQ. The CDR3 consists of 15 residues. With 5 bases clipped from V and 4 bases from J, the junction kept 7 bases outside the gene matches. In nucleotides, the CDR3 is TGTGCCAGCAGCCGAGGACAGGGCTTATACAATGAGCAGTTCTTC. It yields the protein CASSRGQGLYNEQFF. Complete variable domain (other parts from reference TRBV7-6 and TRBJ2-1): GAGVSQSPRYKVTKRGQDVALRCDPISGHVSLYWYRQALGQGPEFLTYFNYEAQQDKSGLPNDRFSAERPEGSISTLTIQRTEQRDSAMYRCASSRGQGLYNEQFFGPGTRLTVL.

The chain links TRBV5-1 to TRBJ2-5; TRBD2 agrees at 11 bases. Germline V CDR1 and CDR2: SGHRS, YFSETQ. This CDR3 contains 17 residues. J gave up 5 bases and V 0 bases, and 9 bases lay outside the gene matches. The CDR3 region has the DNA TGCGCCAGCAGCTTGGCCTTATCACTAGCGGGAGTTGAGACCCAGTACTTC. Translation gives CASSLALSLAGVETQYF.

The chain uses TRBV12-5 and TRBJ2-7; D is tentatively TRBD1 or TRBD2 (5 bases each). CDR3 length: 15 amino acids. V lost 1 base and J lost 6, with 16 bases in between. Germline V gene data show CDR1 as LGHNT and CDR2 as FRNRAP. The CDR3 sequence is CASGLDRVIGAEQYF. The CDR3 DNA follows: TGTGCTAGTGGTTTGGACAGAGTCATCGGGGCCGAGCAGTACTTC.

In this sample, this clone turned up once. The genes are TRBV19 and TRBJ1-5; D is undetermined. This CDR3 is 12 amino acids long. Germline V gene lookup returns CDR1 LNHDA and CDR2 SQIVND (reference sequence). Trimming removed 1 base at V and 4 bases at J, with 2 bases between. The CDR3 protein is CASSIANQPQHF. The CDR3 DNA reads as TGTGCCAGTAGTATAGCAAATCAGCCCCAGCATTTT.

CDR3 region: CASSSLGGLSRNGYTF. Here the CDR3 DNA reads TGCGCCAGCAGCTCGCTTGGGGGGTTATCCCGTAATGGCTACACCTTC. The genes are TRBV5-1 and TRBJ1-2; D perhaps matches TRBD1 (5 bases). CDR1 and CDR2 (germline): SGHRS, YFSETQ. The CDR3 loop spans 16 amino acids. The V end lost 3 bases, the J end lost 6 bases, and 21 bases lay between the germline ends.

This clone was observed a handful of times. The chain uses TRBV11-2 and TRBJ2-5, with 8 nucleotides matching TRBD2. The V and J ends lost 5 bases and 4 bases, in that order; junction bases with no gene match: 9. In germline, CDR1 is SGHAT, CDR2 FQNNGV. This CDR3 is built from 15 residues. CDR3 nucleotides: TGTGCCAGCAGCCACGGGACTAGGAGTAGAGAGACCCAGTACTTC. The encoded protein is CASSHGTRSRETQYF.

The chain joins TRBV28 to TRBJ1-5; the D is unclear. There are 12 residues in the CDR3. The germline gives CDR1 MDHEN, CDR2 SYDVKM. With 5 bases removed from V and 5 bases from J, the gap between germline ends came to 7 bases. This chain's CDR3 is CASSGSYQPQHF. The CDR3 DNA reads TGTGCCAGCAGTGGTTCCTATCAGCCCCAGCATTTT.

The chain uses TRBV20-1 and TRBJ2-1; D ambiguous. CDR3 length: 10 amino acids. From germline, CDR1 is DFQATT and CDR2 SNEGSKA (reference sequence). Trimming pared 5 bases from V and 10 bases from J, leaving 9 bases between. The CDR3 is CSAPIGEQFF. The CDR3 nucleotides read TGCAGTGCTCCAATAGGGGAGCAGTTCTTC.

This clone has only one observation. This chain joins TRBV5-1 and TRBJ2-3, with 8 bases aligning to TRBD2. Trimming took 7 bases from V and 6 from J; bases not matched to a gene: 13. Germline V gives CDR1 SGHRS, CDR2 YFSETQ. The CDR3 has 15 amino acids. CDR3 bases: TGCGCCAGCGGGATAGCGGGGTCGCCGCTTGATACGCAGTATTTT. It is translated as CASGIAGSPLDTQYF.

A note on this clone: The sample has other DNA sequences that encode this CDR3 too. The chain recombines TRBV29-1 with TRBJ1-2; a weak D match, TRBD1 (6 bases). This CDR3 has 10 amino acids. Between the trimmed V and J ends, which lost 3 bases and 8 bases, there was a span of 7 bases. Per germline, CDR1 SQVTM and CDR2 ANQGSEA. The CDR3 spells CSVDGGGYTF. The CDR3 nucleotides read TGCAGCGTTGATGGGGGCGGCTACACCTTC.

The chain uses TRBV7-2 and TRBJ2-1, with unresolved D. The V and J ends lost 2 bases and 6 bases respectively, with 5 bases between them. The CDR3 runs 12 residues. Germline CDR1 reads SGHTA; CDR2 reads FQGNSA. CDR3 DNA: TGTGCCAGCAGCTTAACAAGCAATGAGCAGTTCTTC. Translating it yields CASSLTSNEQFF.